A single sample is the source of the 32 T cell receptor beta chains below, sequenced in a study of monozygotic twins with inflammatory bowel disease. TCRdb re-called the 5' RACE reads, yielding one record per CDR3 amino acid sequence without DNA. The sample table includes 400,000 to 500,000 distinct CDR3 sequences. The sequenced sample consisted of blood. Every receptor here comes from a human donor with ulcerative colitis or Crohn's disease, or a healthy co-twin of an affected twin (not recorded which).

The chain couples TRBV18 to TRBJ2-1. The CDR3 totals 15 residues. Germline V gene sequence: CDR1 KGHSH, CDR2 LQKENI. This chain's CDR3 is CASSPGCGIANEQFF.

The V call is TRBV24-1, the J call TRBJ2-7; TCRdb reports TRBD2, a call that lacks DNA to check it against. CDR3 length: 14 residues. Germline V gene data show CDR1 as KGHDR and CDR2 as SFDVKD. The CDR3 reads CATGLRTGTYEQYF.

The chain carries TRBV5-1 and TRBJ1-1; TCRdb returns TRBD1, unconfirmable since there is no DNA. This CDR3 is built from 18 residues. CDR1 SGHRS and CDR2 YFSETQ come from the germline V gene. The CDR3 is CASSLDLIGASPGTEAFF.

This chain uses TRBV5-6 with TRBJ2-6. This CDR3 comprises 16 residues. Germline-derived CDR1 and CDR2 are SGHDT and YYEEEE. The chain's CDR3 is CASSIRTASGANVLTF.

The chain joins TRBV10-2 to TRBJ2-7; the TCRdb D gene call, TRBD1, has no DNA to confirm it. The germline V gene has CDR1 WSHSY and CDR2 SAAADI. The CDR3 extends over 13 amino acids. This CDR3 is CASRAGQPYEQYF.

J is TRBJ2-1 and V is TRBV4-3. Germline CDR1 reads LGHNA; CDR2 reads YSLEER. The CDR3 covers 17 residues. This chain's CDR3 is CASSQDPRSRLYNEQFF.

The V call is TRBV27, the J call TRBJ2-7. The length of the CDR3 is 11 residues. CDR1 is MNHEY, CDR2 SMNVEV, per germline (reference sequence). The CDR3: CASRSDYEQYF.

This chain joins TRBV5-1 and TRBJ2-7; there is no DNA to check the TCRdb D call of TRBD2. CDR1 is SGHRS and CDR2 is YFSETQ in the germline V gene. The CDR3 length is 14 residues. The CDR3 reads CASSLRLGGYEQYF.

The rearrangement links TRBV28 to TRBJ2-5; TCRdb proposes TRBD2, but this gene call is untestable without DNA. Germline V gene data show CDR1 as MDHEN and CDR2 as SYDVKM. This CDR3 has 18 amino acids. Here the CDR3 reads CASTPWGRQGRGKETQYF.

This chain's CDR3 is CSARASRDRGTWPTPTDTQYF. The chain carries TRBV20-1 and TRBJ2-3; TCRdb's D gene call, TRBD1, goes unchecked for lack of DNA. This CDR3 comprises 21 residues. The germline gives CDR1 DFQATT, CDR2 SNEGSKA (reference sequence).

V usage is TRBV27 and J usage is TRBJ2-2. The length of the CDR3 is 13 residues. CDR1 and CDR2 from the germline V gene are MNHEY and SMNVEV (reference sequence). CDR3 residues: CASSSYITGELFF.

The chain has TRBV4-1 and TRBJ2-1; TCRdb designates TRBD1, a call that cannot be tested without DNA. This CDR3 region has 16 residues. The germline gives CDR1 MGHRA, CDR2 YSYEKL. The CDR3 is CASSQDRTGGFNEQFF.

The chain's CDR3 is CSARTSGGLTGELFF. The chain couples TRBV20-1 to TRBJ2-2; the TCRdb call, TRBD2, lacks DNA for checking. This CDR3 contains 15 residues. The germline V gene encodes CDR1 DFQATT and CDR2 SNEGSKA (reference sequence).

The chain couples TRBV25-1 to TRBJ2-5. Germline values: CDR1 MGHDK, CDR2 SYGVNS. CDR3 length equals 12 residues. CDR3 in amino acids: CASSDLRETQYF.

The chain carries TRBV12-3 or TRBV12-4 and TRBJ2-3; TCRdb picks TRBD1, but there is no DNA to check that call. The CDR3 has 14 amino acids. CDR3 loop: CASSFRQGTDTQYF.

The chain recombines TRBV6-1 with TRBJ1-5; TCRdb designates TRBD1, a call that cannot be tested without DNA. This CDR3 has 14 residues. CDR1 and CDR2 (germline): MNHNS, SASEGT. The CDR3 here is CASRQQGGGQPQHF.

This rearrangement joins TRBV7-2 to TRBJ2-7; no DNA is available, so the TRBD2 call from TCRdb remains unchecked. Germline V gene sequence: CDR1 SGHTA, CDR2 FQGNSA. This CDR3 has 14 residues. CDR3 sequence reads: CASSLGWRDGEQYF.

This chain joins TRBV9 and TRBJ2-2; TCRdb calls TRBD2, which cannot be checked without DNA. This CDR3 has 14 residues. The germline V gene has CDR1 SGDLS and CDR2 YYNGEE. CDR3: CASNREGNTGELFF.

The rearrangement uses TRBV4-1 and TRBJ2-1; the TCRdb D gene call, TRBD1, has no DNA to confirm it. There are 22 residues in the CDR3. Germline values: CDR1 MGHRA, CDR2 YSYEKL. The CDR3 sequence is CASSRGRGDFRVAGHSYNEQFF.

The chain recombines TRBV9 with TRBJ2-3; TCRdb's D gene call, TRBD1, goes unchecked for lack of DNA. Germline CDR1 is SGDLS and CDR2 is YYNGEE. This CDR3 has 16 residues. The CDR3 loop reads CASSPGGGIYTDTQYF.

This chain uses TRBV4-2 with TRBJ2-1; TCRdb proposes TRBD1, but this gene call is untestable without DNA. Germline V CDR1 and CDR2: LGHNA, YNFKEQ. This CDR3 has 14 amino acids. The CDR3 spells CASSQGQGIDEQFF.

The CDR3: CASTPHLNSNQPQHF. The rearrangement uses TRBV5-8 and TRBJ1-5; TCRdb indicates TRBD1, and absent DNA this call remains unverified. The CDR3 runs to 15 residues. Germline lookup yields CDR1 SGHTS and CDR2 YDEGEE.

This chain connects TRBV14 to TRBJ1-1. This CDR3 is 11 amino acids long. The germline V gene has CDR1 SGHDN and CDR2 FVKESK. The CDR3 here is CASSQETEAFF.

The V gene is TRBV20-1, the J gene TRBJ1-4. CDR1 and CDR2 from the germline V gene are DFQATT and SNEGSKA (reference sequence). The CDR3 is made up of 15 amino acids. CDR3: CSARDESPLNEKLFF.

This CDR3 is CASSSLGGWQETQYF. V usage is TRBV28 and J usage is TRBJ2-5; TCRdb names TRBD1, which stays unverified in the absence of DNA. The germline V gene encodes CDR1 MDHEN and CDR2 SYDVKM. The CDR3 is 15 amino acids.

This sequence joins TRBV20-1 and TRBJ1-5; no DNA is available, so the TRBD1 call from TCRdb remains unchecked. Germline CDR1 and CDR2: DFQATT and SNEGSKA (reference sequence). The CDR3 covers 16 residues. The CDR3 reads CSARDRGKLSNQPQHF.

V usage is TRBV7-2 and J usage is TRBJ2-7. Germline-derived CDR1 and CDR2 are SGHTA and FQGNSA. This CDR3 comprises 12 residues. CDR3: CASSLTAYEQYF. Full variable domain (missing parts from reference TRBV7-2 and TRBJ2-7): GAGVSQSPSNKVTEKGKDVELRCDPISGHTALYWYRQSLGQGLEFLIYFQGNSAPDKSGLPSDRFSAERTGGSVSTLTIQRTQQEDSAVYLCASSLTAYEQYFGPGTRLTVT.

The rearrangement joins TRBV14 to TRBJ2-3. The CDR3 sequence is 14 residues long. CDR1 SGHDN and CDR2 FVKESK come from the germline V gene. CDR3 in amino acids: CASSRGGLQKAQYF.

The V gene is TRBV12-3 or TRBV12-4, the J gene TRBJ2-7; TCRdb gives TRBD2 as the D gene, but with no DNA this cannot be confirmed. This CDR3 region has 14 residues. The CDR3 is CASLGLAGYYEQYF.

J is TRBJ1-1 and V is TRBV4-3; TCRdb designates TRBD1, a call that cannot be tested without DNA. Germline CDR1 reads LGHNA; CDR2 reads YSLEER. The CDR3 runs to 13 residues. The CDR3 loop is CASSWTGLSEAFF.

The chain uses TRBV18 and TRBJ1-2; TCRdb calls TRBD1, which cannot be checked without DNA. The CDR3 has 16 residues. Germline-derived CDR1 and CDR2 are KGHSH and LQKENI. The CDR3 spells CASSPPATGLTGGYTF.

The V gene is TRBV5-1, the J gene TRBJ2-1; with no DNA, the TCRdb D assignment of TRBD2 cannot be verified. CDR3 length equals 17 residues. CDR1 and CDR2 from the germline V gene are SGHRS and YFSETQ. CDR3 protein: CASSWTSGRLGYNEQFF.